This entry describes one TCR beta chain. Its antigen is unknown. RNA extraction and reverse transcription yielded cDNA as sequencing template. Assay used: immunoSEQ multiplex PCR; TCRdb lists only in-frame clones, some missing. The sample consists of under 130,000 clones, approximately 90% of them appearing once. The sample originates from a study of CD8+ T cells in alopecia areata. Study-wide points: Amid tofacitinib therapy, many expanded lesional clones stayed present in scalp and blood. In scalp samples, resident alphabeta T cells of normal skin are also sequenced. For patients receiving tofacitinib, scalp clonality and expanded CD8+ clones among the top 100 significantly decreased.

Unmatched junction bases numbered 5, after V lost 5 bases and J lost 1 base. Germline-derived CDR1 and CDR2 are SEHNR and FQNEAQ (reference sequence). This CDR3 region has 14 residues. Treatment reported: oral pan-JAK inhibitor, 5-10 mg twice daily. Here the sequenced sample was CD8+ T cells sorted from blood, taken at approximately week 31, from a patient treated with tofacitinib. The J gene is TRBJ2-7, the V gene TRBV7-9; 7 positions agree with TRBD1. This TCR was recovered from a human donor with alopecia areata. Here the CDR3 reads CASSEGATSYEQYF. The CDR3 DNA reads as TGTGCCAGCAGCGAGGGGGCAACATCCTACGAGCAGTACTTC. Supplemented by reference TRBV7-9 and TRBJ2-7, the full variable domain reads DTGVSQNPRHKITKRGQNVTFRCDPISEHNRLYWYRQTLGQGPEFLTYFQNEAQLEKSRLLSDRFSAERPKGSFSTLEIQRTEQGDSAMYLCASSEGATSYEQYFGPGTRLTVT.